Below, 29 T cell receptor beta chains from the same sample are listed, as sequenced in a study of cytomegalovirus exposure and HLA in healthy donors. Primers included in the PCR were 60 Vbeta and 13 Jbeta primers. Method: immunoSEQ multiplex PCR; TCRdb's copy keeps in-frame clones and lacks some. The sample contains some 150,000 clones, around four fifths of which appear only once. Sequenced input: PBMCs. These receptors were taken from a woman in her fifties or sixties in good health and CMV-seronegative.

The V and J genes are TRBV27 and TRBJ2-1, with 8 bases fitting TRBD1. Germline CDR1 reads MNHEY; CDR2 reads SMNVEV (reference sequence). The CDR3 extends over 15 amino acids. V lost 4 bases to trimming and J lost 8 bases; unmatched junction nucleotides: 10. The chain's CDR3 is CASSSIGTGLDEQFF. The CDR3 nucleotides read TGTGCCAGCAGTTCCATCGGGACAGGACTTGATGAGCAGTTCTTC.

This clone was seen a few times. The gene calls are TRBV11-3 and TRBJ2-5, with 8 bases matching TRBD2. This CDR3 has 15 residues. V lost 1 base, J lost 5 bases, and 6 bases stayed unmatched. Germline V gene sequence: CDR1 SGHNT, CDR2 YENEEA. The CDR3 nucleotides read TGTGCCAGCAGCTTAGGCGGGGGGTTCGGCGAGACCCAGTACTTC. Protein: CASSLGGGFGETQYF.

This clone is a singleton in its sample. This chain joins TRBV4-1 and TRBJ2-1, with D unresolved. The ends were cut back, 1 base at V and 0 bases at J, with 13 bases in the middle. The V gene's germline CDR1 is MGHRA and CDR2 YSYEKL. This CDR3 comprises 17 residues. For the CDR3, the DNA is TGCGCCAGCAGCCAAGGGGTCCTAGTGAGCTCCTACAATGAGCAGTTCTTC. Protein product: CASSQGVLVSSYNEQFF.

V usage is TRBV5-1 and J usage is TRBJ2-5; 8 bases match TRBD2. V dropped 4 bases and J dropped 7; count of bases not matched to a gene: 18. The CDR3 extends over 17 amino acids. The germline gives CDR1 SGHRS, CDR2 YFSETQ. The CDR3 DNA reads TGCGCCAGCAGCCTCGCCTCAACCGATAGCGGGACGGGGACCCAGTACTTC. Translated, it gives CASSLASTDSGTGTQYF.

J is TRBJ2-1 and V is TRBV5-1; the match to TRBD2 covers 7 bases. V trimming: 6 bases; J trimming: 6 bases; junction bases outside the gene matches: 9. CDR3 size: 14 residues. CDR1 and CDR2 (germline): SGHRS, YFSETQ. CDR3 region: CASNGGIGINEQFF. CDR3 in DNA: TGCGCCAGCAACGGGGGGATCGGGATCAATGAGCAGTTCTTC.

This chain uses TRBV28 with TRBJ2-5, with TRBD2 identical over 14 bases. The germline V gene encodes CDR1 MDHEN and CDR2 SYDVKM. V lost 5 bases and J lost 7; bases outside the gene matches: 21. This CDR3 has 20 residues. In DNA, the CDR3 is TGTGCCAGCAGTCTCCCCCCCGGGACTAGCGGGGGTAACTCCATGGGGACCCAGTACTTC. Residues: CASSLPPGTSGGNSMGTQYF.

J is TRBJ1-2 and V is TRBV5-8; D uncertain. The CDR3 length is 11 residues. Germline loops: CDR1 SGHTS, CDR2 YDEGEE. V was pared by 6 bases and J by 5 bases, with 8 bases between. The CDR3 coding sequence is TGTGCCAGCACCCTCGTTTATGGCTACACCTTC. Protein sequence: CASTLVYGYTF.

The sample holds one count of this clone. The rearrangement joins TRBV28 to TRBJ2-7; 9 nucleotides line up with TRBD1. After removal of 6 bases from V and 4 bases from J, the junction contained 7 bases not matched to a gene. The CDR3 is 14 residues long. Germline values: CDR1 MDHEN, CDR2 SYDVKM. The CDR3 nucleotides read TGTGCCAGCAGCCAACAGGGGGCGGCTTACGAGCAGTACTTC. It is translated as CASSQQGAAYEQYF.

This clone was detected only once. The V and J genes are TRBV6-5 and TRBJ2-7; D is possibly TRBD1 (5 bases). The length of the CDR3 is 12 residues. V was clipped by 9 bases and J by 2 bases, with 11 bases between them. Germline CDR1 is MNHEY and CDR2 is SVGAGI. CDR3 in amino acids: CASKGRTYEQYF. The DNA of the CDR3 is TGTGCCAGTAAGGGGCGAACCTACGAGCAGTACTTC.

The chain uses TRBV18 and TRBJ2-7; 8 bases are shared with TRBD1. The CDR3 is 19 amino acids. Trimming removed 1 base from V and 3 bases from J; junction bases left unmatched: 17. Germline values: CDR1 KGHSH, CDR2 LQKENI. CDR3 nucleotides: TGTGCCAGCTCACCACTTTGGTCAGGGGGCGCTCAGGGTCACTACGAGCAGTACTTC. It encodes CASSPLWSGGAQGHYEQYF.

This chain links TRBV7-6 with TRBJ2-1, with 10 nucleotides matching TRBD2. With V trimmed by 1 base and J by 8 bases, 8 bases remained unmatched. Germline lookup yields CDR1 SGHVS and CDR2 FNYEAQ. The CDR3 consists of 16 residues. CDR3 DNA sequence: TGTGCCAGCAGCTTAGACAGCGGGGGGGCAGGTGATGAGCAGTTCTTC. Its translation: CASSLDSGGAGDEQFF.

This sequence joins TRBV5-4 and TRBJ2-5, with 10 bases identical to TRBD1. Germline V gene lookup returns CDR1 SGHNT and CDR2 YYREEE (reference sequence). The CDR3 totals 16 residues. Losses at the gene ends were 4 bases for V and 1 base for J; bases not matched to a gene: 7. CDR3 region: CASSRRDRGRQETQYF. The CDR3 coding sequence is TGTGCCAGCAGCCGCCGGGACAGGGGTCGCCAAGAGACCCAGTACTTC.

CDR3 coding DNA: TGTGCCAGCAGTCCCGCCTTTAAGCCTACCTCATACGAGCAGTACTTC. This codes for CASSPAFKPTSYEQYF. This chain links TRBV6-8 with TRBJ2-7, with D uncertain. V dropped 5 bases and J dropped 4 bases, with 21 bases sitting between them. This CDR3 is 16 amino acids long. The V gene's germline CDR1 is MNHGY and CDR2 SAAAGT.

The V gene is TRBV4-1, the J gene TRBJ1-1; TRBD1 is a possible D gene (5 bases). The length of the CDR3 is 16 residues. Germline CDR1 reads MGHRA; CDR2 reads YSYEKL. V lost 2 bases and J 4 bases, leaving 17 bases between the germline ends. The CDR3 sequence: CASSQPGGVRGTEAFF. DNA for the CDR3: TGCGCCAGCAGCCAACCTGGGGGGGTTCGGGGCACTGAAGCTTTCTTT.

This clone was seen just once. This chain links TRBV28 with TRBJ1-3; TRBD1 aligns across 7 bases. V lost 7 bases to trimming and J lost 2 bases; unmatched junction nucleotides: 8. This CDR3 spans 15 amino acids. Germline lookup yields CDR1 MDHEN and CDR2 SYDVKM. The DNA for the CDR3 is TGTGCCAGCACTCCCGACAGGGAACCTGGAAACACCATATATTTT. It codes for CASTPDREPGNTIYF. Full variable domain (remainder filled in from reference TRBV28 and TRBJ1-3): DVKVTQSSRYLVKRTGEKVFLECVQDMDHENMFWYRQDPGLGLRLIYFSYDVKMKEKGDIPEGYSVSREKKERFSLILESASTNQTSMYLCASTPDREPGNTIYFGEGSWLTVV.

V usage is TRBV7-2 and J usage is TRBJ1-3; 11 nucleotides line up with TRBD1. J lost 2 bases, V lost 5 bases, and 5 bases had no gene match. Germline loops: CDR1 SGHTA, CDR2 FQGNSA. This CDR3 comprises 16 residues. Here the CDR3 reads CASSEGQGATGNTIYF. CDR3 sequence (DNA): TGTGCCAGCAGCGAAGGACAGGGGGCGACTGGAAACACCATATATTTT.

This clone was found a few times. This chain connects TRBV28 to TRBJ2-7, with TRBD2 matching over 12 bases. Germline assignment: CDR1 MDHEN and CDR2 SYDVKM. CDR3 length: 15 residues. After removal of 5 bases from V and 4 bases from J, the junction contained 6 bases not matched to a gene. In nucleotides, the CDR3 is TGTGCCAGCAGTCCTCCAACTAGCGGGGGGTACGAGCAGTACTTC. Protein product: CASSPPTSGGYEQYF.

This chain connects TRBV7-9 to TRBJ2-7; 7 positions agree with TRBD1. Trimming cost V 5 bases and J 6 bases; bases outside gene matches: 1. This CDR3 has 11 residues. Germline-derived CDR1 and CDR2 are SEHNR and FQNEAQ (reference sequence). As DNA, the CDR3 is TGTGCCAGCAGCAAGGGGGCCGAGCAGTACTTC. Protein sequence: CASSKGAEQYF. The complete variable domain, with remaining parts taken from reference TRBV7-9 and TRBJ2-7, reads DTGVSQNPRHKITKRGQNVTFRCDPISEHNRLYWYRQTLGQGPEFLTYFQNEAQLEKSRLLSDRFSAERPKGSFSTLEIQRTEQGDSAMYLCASSKGAEQYFGPGTRLTVT.

This sequence joins TRBV7-2 and TRBJ2-1; TRBD1 is a possible D gene (5 bases). The CDR3 has 14 residues. CDR1 and CDR2 from the germline V gene are SGHTA and FQGNSA. V was trimmed by 3 bases and J by 3 bases, leaving 9 bases between them. The DNA of the CDR3 is TGTGCCAGCAGCTTTTACGACAGCTACAATGAGCAGTTCTTC. Its translation: CASSFYDSYNEQFF. Full variable domain (remainder filled in from reference TRBV7-2 and TRBJ2-1): GAGVSQSPSNKVTEKGKDVELRCDPISGHTALYWYRQSLGQGLEFLIYFQGNSAPDKSGLPSDRFSAERTGGSVSTLTIQRTQQEDSAVYLCASSFYDSYNEQFFGPGTRLTVL.

The V call is TRBV7-3, the J call TRBJ2-1; 8 bases are shared with TRBD1. Unmatched junction bases numbered 12, after V lost 5 bases and J lost 6 bases. CDR1 and CDR2 from the germline V gene are SGHTA and FQGTGA. There are 16 residues in the CDR3. CDR3 sequence (DNA): TGTGCCAGCAGCCCACCAGGGGGACAGGAGTTCAATGAGCAGTTCTTC. Protein sequence: CASSPPGGQEFNEQFF. The full variable domain, completed using reference TRBV7-3 and TRBJ2-1, is GAGVSQTPSNKVTEKGKYVELRCDPISGHTALYWYRQSLGQGPEFLIYFQGTGAADDSGLPNDRFFAVRPEGSVSTLKIQRTERGDSAVYLCASSPPGGQEFNEQFFGPGTRLTVL.

This clone came up a few times. The chain recombines TRBV4-3 with TRBJ2-7; a weak D match, TRBD1 (5 bases). Trimming cost V 2 bases and J 7 bases, with 21 bases left between them. The CDR3 has 16 residues. Looked up from germline, CDR1 is LGHNA and CDR2 is YSLEER. CDR3 in amino acids: CASSQNESQGSREQYF. The DNA of the CDR3 is TGCGCCAGCAGCCAAAATGAGTCGCAGGGCTCGAGGGAGCAGTACTTC.

The V call is TRBV10-1, the J call TRBJ2-5; TRBD2 is a possible D gene (5 bases). This CDR3 spans 13 amino acids. V gave up 0 bases and J gave up 9 bases, with 11 bases separating them. The V gene's germline CDR1 is WNHNN and CDR2 SYGVQD (reference sequence). The CDR3 DNA follows: TGCGCCAGCAGTGAGTCGCCGGACTCCCCCCAGTACTTC. It codes for CASSESPDSPQYF.

This clone was found once. The chain couples TRBV28 to TRBJ1-5, with 8 bases matching TRBD1. There are 14 residues in the CDR3. Trimming took 6 bases from V and 5 from J; bases not matched to a gene: 6. Germline CDR1 is MDHEN and CDR2 is SYDVKM. The CDR3 sequence: CASRGGQGDQPQHF. In DNA form, the CDR3 reads TGTGCCAGCAGGGGAGGACAGGGTGATCAGCCCCAGCATTTT.

The chain combines TRBV28 with TRBJ2-7; D might be TRBD2 (5 bases). Deletions cut 6 bases from V and 2 bases from J, with 11 bases between. Germline-derived CDR1 and CDR2 are MDHEN and SYDVKM. The CDR3 has 13 amino acids. The CDR3 region is CASRSGIPYEQYF. CDR3 coding DNA: TGTGCCAGCAGATCGGGAATACCCTACGAGCAGTACTTC.

This chain connects TRBV19 to TRBJ1-1; a weak D match, TRBD1 (6 bases). Trimming cost V 6 bases and J 5 bases, with 16 bases left between them. Germline-derived CDR1 and CDR2 are LNHDA and SQIVND (reference sequence). CDR3 size: 14 residues. In DNA, the CDR3 is TGTGCCAGTAGCACAGACGGGGGGCGAACTGAAGCTTTCTTT. It translates to CASSTDGGRTEAFF.

The V gene is TRBV7-2, the J gene TRBJ2-7, with D possibly being TRBD1 (5 bases). The V and J ends lost 3 bases and 3 bases respectively, with 12 bases between them. Germline values: CDR1 SGHTA, CDR2 FQGNSA. The CDR3 has 14 residues. This CDR3 reads CASSFDSLNYEQYF. In DNA form, the CDR3 reads TGTGCCAGCAGCTTCGACAGCCTAAACTACGAGCAGTACTTC. The whole variable domain, filled in from reference TRBV7-2 and TRBJ2-7, reads GAGVSQSPSNKVTEKGKDVELRCDPISGHTALYWYRQSLGQGLEFLIYFQGNSAPDKSGLPSDRFSAERTGGSVSTLTIQRTQQEDSAVYLCASSFDSLNYEQYFGPGTRLTVT.

This chain connects TRBV7-8 to TRBJ1-5; no reliable D call. V was cut by 7 bases and J by 8 bases, with 21 bases left in between. Germline assignment: CDR1 SGHVS and CDR2 FQNEAQ. The CDR3 sequence is 15 residues long. CDR3 sequence (DNA): TGTGCCAGCACCCCTAGTCGAGGTGGTGCTGAGCCCCAGCATTTT. Residues: CASTPSRGGAEPQHF.

This chain uses TRBV9 with TRBJ2-2, with TRBD2 identical over 14 bases. Trimming cost V 0 bases and J 6 bases; bases outside gene matches: 7. Germline V lookup: CDR1 SGDLS, CDR2 YYNGEE. The CDR3 contains 18 residues. The CDR3 loop is CASSVDGSTSGRAGELFF. The CDR3 nucleotides read TGTGCCAGCAGCGTAGACGGCTCGACTAGCGGGAGGGCCGGGGAGCTGTTTTTT.

The chain has TRBV13 and TRBJ2-1; TRBD1 matches 9 bases. Trimming cost V 2 bases and J 2 bases; bases outside gene matches: 1. CDR1 and CDR2 from the germline V gene are PRHDT and FYEKMQ (reference sequence). This CDR3 contains 15 residues. Written as DNA, the CDR3 is TGTGCCAGCAGCTTAAGGACAGGGGCCTACAATGAGCAGTTCTTC. Residues: CASSLRTGAYNEQFF.